The clone carrying this T cell receptor beta chain was recorded at least ten times. Its specificity is not known. Amplification yielded TCR beta CDR3 regions, with RNA transcripts as the source. In the first-round RT-PCR of the TCR CDR3, the HTBI primer set was used. TCRdb re-called the multiplex PCR reads through MiXCR, storing one row per CDR3 protein. The sample holds roughly 550,000 distinct CDR3 sequences, around 16% seen once. Any patient presenting with uncontrolled infection, other autoimmune disease, pregnancy or lactation was left out. Diagnoses were established using clinical symptoms, serum thyroxine and TRAb, thyroid ultrasound and orbital computed tomography. The data stem from a study of T cells in Graves' hyperthyroidism and ophthalmopathy. V dropped 3 bases and J dropped 12 bases, with 6 bases sitting between them. Germline V lookup: CDR1 DFQATT, CDR2 SNEGSKA (reference sequence). The CDR3 runs to 10 residues.

Overall study results and limits: Most expanded thyroid clonotypes above 0.001 recurred in blood.

This chain uses TRBV20-1 with TRBJ1-6; D ambiguous. The specimen was blood. This TCR derives from a woman aged 25 to 45 with Graves' ophthalmopathy. The CDR3 reads CSASPEPLHF. The DNA of the CDR3 is TGCAGTGCTAGTCCAGAACCCCTCCACTTT.